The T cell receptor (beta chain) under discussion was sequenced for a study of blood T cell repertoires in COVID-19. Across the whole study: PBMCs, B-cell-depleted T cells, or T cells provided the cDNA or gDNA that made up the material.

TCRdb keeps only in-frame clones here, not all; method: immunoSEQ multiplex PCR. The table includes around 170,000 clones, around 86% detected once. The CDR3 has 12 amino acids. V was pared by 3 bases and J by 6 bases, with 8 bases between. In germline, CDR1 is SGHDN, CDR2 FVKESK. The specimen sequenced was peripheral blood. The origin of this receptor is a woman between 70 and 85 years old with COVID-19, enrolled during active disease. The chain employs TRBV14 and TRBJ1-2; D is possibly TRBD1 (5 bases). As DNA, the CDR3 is TGTGCCAGCAGCCAGGAGGGGCATGGCTACACCTTC. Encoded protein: CASSQEGHGYTF.